The 7 T cell receptor beta chains below were found in one sample sequenced in a study of cytomegalovirus exposure and HLA in healthy donors. Both 60 Vbeta primers and 13 Jbeta primers went into the PCR. Only in-frame clones appear in the TCRdb table, and some are missing; sequencing was by immunoSEQ multiplex PCR. This table has 140,000 to 150,000 clones, roughly 80% appearing once. The specimen sequenced was PBMCs. These receptors were collected from a man between 40 and 49 years old in good health and CMV-seropositive.

The chain links TRBV18 to TRBJ2-7; 7 bases are a match to TRBD2. The CDR3 is made up of 14 amino acids. Germline V gives CDR1 KGHSH, CDR2 LQKENI. The junction had 1 base not matched to a gene; V was cut back by 0 bases and J by 2 bases. In nucleotides, the CDR3 is TGTGCCAGCTCACCACCTACTAGCGCCTACGAGCAGTACTTC. Residues: CASSPPTSAYEQYF.

The CDR3 nucleotides are TGTGCCAGCAGACCGACAGGGGCCTACTATGGCTACACCTTC. This encodes CASRPTGAYYGYTF. The chain joins TRBV28 to TRBJ1-2; 8 nucleotides align to TRBD1. This CDR3 has 14 amino acids. Germline CDR1 reads MDHEN; CDR2 reads SYDVKM. V was clipped by 6 bases and J by 3 bases; unmatched bases: 6.

The chain carries TRBV18 and TRBJ2-1; weak D call: TRBD2 (6 bases). The CDR3 runs 19 residues. Germline V gives CDR1 KGHSH, CDR2 LQKENI. The ends were cut back, 3 bases at V and 0 bases at J, with 21 bases in the middle. The CDR3 bases are TGTGCCAGCTCACCGGCCCCCCCTAGTCTAGCGAGCTCCTACAATGAGCAGTTCTTC. It translates to CASSPAPPSLASSYNEQFF.

The chain joins TRBV7-6 to TRBJ2-1; the match to TRBD2 covers 8 bases. CDR1 and CDR2 from the germline V gene are SGHVS and FNYEAQ. V lost 5 bases, J lost 2 bases, and 5 bases stayed unmatched. The CDR3 is 15 residues long. The CDR3 protein is CASSQTSGTYNEQFF. DNA of the CDR3: TGTGCCAGCAGCCAAACTAGCGGTACCTACAATGAGCAGTTCTTC.

The V gene is TRBV7-8, the J gene TRBJ1-3; 9 positions match TRBD1. This CDR3 spans 18 amino acids. Germline V gene sequence: CDR1 SGHVS, CDR2 FQNEAQ. Trimming removed 3 bases from V and 4 bases from J; junction bases left unmatched: 13. CDR3 coding DNA: TGTGCCAGCAGCTTGTTACCCGGGACAGGGCATCTAGGAAACACCATATATTTT. Translated: CASSLLPGTGHLGNTIYF.

In the case of this clone: Sequence at one end of the junction differs from germline and may be a read error. The J gene is TRBJ1-4, the V gene TRBV2, with D perhaps TRBD1 (6 bases). The CDR3 totals 14 residues. Looked up from germline, CDR1 is SNHLY and CDR2 is FYNNEI. The CDR3 protein is CASREGQLAEKLFF. The CDR3 nucleotides read TGTGCCAGCAGGGAAGGACAGTTGGCTGAAAAACTGTTTTTT.

The rearrangement links TRBV7-8 to TRBJ2-7; a possible D gene is TRBD2 (5 bases). Looked up from germline, CDR1 is SGHVS and CDR2 is FQNEAQ. The V end was cut by 4 bases, the J end by 2 bases, with 18 bases between. The CDR3 is 16 residues long. CDR3 amino acids: CASSSSGVDLPYEQYF. CDR3 sequence (DNA): TGTGCCAGCAGCTCGAGCGGAGTAGACCTCCCCTACGAGCAGTACTTC.